Following are 8 T cell receptor beta chains from one sample sequenced in a study of blood T cell repertoires in COVID-19. TCRdb's table, derived via immunoSEQ multiplex PCR, lists solely in-frame clones and lacks some. The sample contains over 350,000 clones, approximately 87% of which appear only once. What was sequenced was PBMCs or T cells enriched from blood (not recorded which). Receptors originate from a woman between 50 and 59 years old who had recovered from COVID-19.

V is TRBV2 and J is TRBJ1-6; maybe TRBD1 (5 bases). The CDR3 loop spans 17 amino acids. CDR1 is SNHLY, CDR2 FYNNEI, per germline. V was shortened by 6 bases and J by 0 bases, with 15 bases between the two germline ends. This CDR3 is CASRPVYRSSYNSPLHF. DNA of the CDR3: TGTGCCAGCAGGCCCGTATACAGGAGCTCCTATAATTCACCCCTCCACTTT. The full variable domain, with the rest looked up from reference TRBV2 and TRBJ1-6, is EPEVTQTPSHQVTQMGQEVILRCVPISNHLYFYWYRQILGQKVEFLVSFYNNEISEKSEIFDDQFSVERPDGSNFTLKIRSTKLEDSAMYFCASRPVYRSSYNSPLHFGNGTRLTVT.

This clone was detected only a few times. The gene calls are TRBV6-5 and TRBJ1-1; 10 bases are a match to TRBD1. This CDR3 has 16 residues. With 0 bases clipped from V and 4 bases from J, the junction kept 5 bases outside the gene matches. Germline V gene lookup returns CDR1 MNHEY and CDR2 SVGAGI. The CDR3, as DNA: TGTGCCAGCAGTTACTCGACAGGGGGCGCGTTCACTGAAGCTTTCTTT. Amino acids: CASSYSTGGAFTEAFF.

The CDR3 region is CASSIGSVEAFF. The CDR3 DNA sequence: TGTGCCAGCAGTATCGGGTCTGTAGAAGCTTTCTTT. The chain joins TRBV7-9 to TRBJ1-1; no clear D gene. CDR3 length equals 12 residues. The germline V gene encodes CDR1 SEHNR and CDR2 FQNEAQ (reference sequence). Deletions cut 6 bases from V and 8 bases from J, with 13 bases between.

This clone came up once. Other DNA variants within this sample encode the same CDR3. The rearrangement joins TRBV28 to TRBJ1-1; D not resolved. The V end was cut by 9 bases, the J end by 2 bases, with 7 bases between. Germline V gene sequence: CDR1 MDHEN, CDR2 SYDVKM. The CDR3 is made up of 11 amino acids. Written as DNA, the CDR3 is TGTGCCAGTCGGGGAAACACTGAAGCTTTCTTT. Its protein product is CASRGNTEAFF.

The chain employs TRBV18 and TRBJ1-2; D ambiguous. This CDR3 has 15 residues. The V and J ends lost 2 bases and 6 bases respectively, with 16 bases between them. Per germline, CDR1 KGHSH and CDR2 LQKENI. CDR3 bases: TGTGCCAGCTCACCAATGAAAACCTCCTTAGATGGCTACACCTTC. Translated, it gives CASSPMKTSLDGYTF.

The CDR3 DNA is TGCAGCACGAGGGGGGGGTCTACTTACAATGAGCAGTTCTTC. As protein: CSTRGGSTYNEQFF. V and J are TRBV29-1 and TRBJ2-1, with a tentative D call TRBD2 (7 bases). CDR3 length equals 14 residues. Trimming removed 8 bases at V and 4 bases at J, with 18 bases between. The germline CDR1 and CDR2 sequences are SQVTM and ANQGSEA.

This chain connects TRBV2 to TRBJ1-1; 9 bases are shared with TRBD1. Germline V lookup: CDR1 SNHLY, CDR2 FYNNEI. J lost 4 bases, V lost 6 bases, and 6 bases had no gene match. The CDR3 consists of 14 residues. The CDR3 DNA reads as TGTGCCAGCAGGGAACAGGGGGCCAGCACTGAAGCTTTCTTT. Protein: CASREQGASTEAFF.

The V and J genes are TRBV6-1 and TRBJ2-3; D remains ambiguous. In germline, CDR1 is MNHNS, CDR2 SASEGT. V lost 3 bases and J lost 10, with 11 bases in between. This CDR3 has 12 amino acids. Here the CDR3 DNA reads TGTGCCAGCAGTGAGCGCGGCGGTCCGCAGTATTTT. It is translated as CASSERGGPQYF.